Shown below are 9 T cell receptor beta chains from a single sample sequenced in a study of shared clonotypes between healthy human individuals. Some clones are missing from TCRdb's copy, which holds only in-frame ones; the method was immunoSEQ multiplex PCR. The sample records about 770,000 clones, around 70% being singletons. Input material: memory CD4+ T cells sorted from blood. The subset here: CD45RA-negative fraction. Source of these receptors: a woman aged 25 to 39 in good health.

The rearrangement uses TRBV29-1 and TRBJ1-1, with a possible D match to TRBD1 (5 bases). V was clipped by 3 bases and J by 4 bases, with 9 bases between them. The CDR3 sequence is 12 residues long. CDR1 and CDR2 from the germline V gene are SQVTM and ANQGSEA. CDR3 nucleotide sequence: TGCAGCGTTGACAGGGTCGGCACTGAAGCTTTCTTT. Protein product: CSVDRVGTEAFF.

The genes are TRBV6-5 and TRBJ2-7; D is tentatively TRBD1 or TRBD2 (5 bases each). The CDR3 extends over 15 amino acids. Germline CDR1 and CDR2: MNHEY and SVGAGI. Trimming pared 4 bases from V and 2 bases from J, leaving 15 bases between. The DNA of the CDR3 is TGTGCCAGCAGTTCCTCCTCGGGACCGACCTACGAGCAGTACTTC. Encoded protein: CASSSSSGPTYEQYF.

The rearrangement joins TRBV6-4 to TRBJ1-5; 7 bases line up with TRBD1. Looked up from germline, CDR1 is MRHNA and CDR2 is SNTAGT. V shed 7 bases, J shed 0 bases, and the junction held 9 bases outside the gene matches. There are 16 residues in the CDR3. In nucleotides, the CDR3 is TGTGCCAGCACCTCCGGGACAGAGTATAGCAATCAGCCCCAGCATTTT. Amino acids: CASTSGTEYSNQPQHF.

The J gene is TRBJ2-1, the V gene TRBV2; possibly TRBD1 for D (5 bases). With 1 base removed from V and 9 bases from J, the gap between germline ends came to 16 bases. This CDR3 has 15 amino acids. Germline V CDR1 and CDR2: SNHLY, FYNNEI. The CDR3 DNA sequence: TGTGCCAGCAGTGAAGGTTCAGGGTATAACGGTGAGCAGTTCTTC. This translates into CASSEGSGYNGEQFF.

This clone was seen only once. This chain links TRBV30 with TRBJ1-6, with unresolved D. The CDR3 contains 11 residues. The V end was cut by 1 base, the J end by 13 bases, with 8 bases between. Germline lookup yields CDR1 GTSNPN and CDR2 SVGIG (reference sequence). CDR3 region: CAWSEGSPLHF. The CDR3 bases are TGTGCCTGGAGTGAGGGTTCCCCCCTCCACTTT.

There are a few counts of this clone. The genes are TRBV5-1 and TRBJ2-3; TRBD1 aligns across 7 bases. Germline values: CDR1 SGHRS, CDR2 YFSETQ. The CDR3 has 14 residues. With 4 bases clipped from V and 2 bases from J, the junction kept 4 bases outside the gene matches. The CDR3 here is CASSQGQTTDTQYF. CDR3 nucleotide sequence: TGCGCCAGCAGCCAGGGACAGACCACAGATACGCAGTATTTT.

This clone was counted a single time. The CDR3 region has the DNA TGTGCCAGCAGTTACGACATTAGCTATGGCTACACCTTC. The encoded protein is CASSYDISYGYTF. V gene TRBV6-5 combines with J gene TRBJ1-2, with unresolved D. Germline CDR1 reads MNHEY; CDR2 reads SVGAGI. The CDR3 has 13 amino acids. V shed 2 bases and J shed 4 bases, with 8 bases lying between them.

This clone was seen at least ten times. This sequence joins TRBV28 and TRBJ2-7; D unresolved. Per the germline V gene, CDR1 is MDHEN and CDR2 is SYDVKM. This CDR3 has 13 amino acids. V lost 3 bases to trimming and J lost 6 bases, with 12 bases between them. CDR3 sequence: CASSFRNRLEQYF. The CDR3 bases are TGTGCCAGCAGTTTCAGGAATCGGCTCGAGCAGTACTTC. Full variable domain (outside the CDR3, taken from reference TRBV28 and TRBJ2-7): DVKVTQSSRYLVKRTGEKVFLECVQDMDHENMFWYRQDPGLGLRLIYFSYDVKMKEKGDIPEGYSVSREKKERFSLILESASTNQTSMYLCASSFRNRLEQYFGPGTRLTVT.

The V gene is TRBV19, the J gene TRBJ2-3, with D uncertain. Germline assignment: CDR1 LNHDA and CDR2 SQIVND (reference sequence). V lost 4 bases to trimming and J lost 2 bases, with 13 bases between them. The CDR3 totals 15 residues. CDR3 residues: CASSRARLPTDTQYF. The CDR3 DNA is TGTGCCAGTAGTAGGGCACGGTTGCCCACAGATACGCAGTATTTT.